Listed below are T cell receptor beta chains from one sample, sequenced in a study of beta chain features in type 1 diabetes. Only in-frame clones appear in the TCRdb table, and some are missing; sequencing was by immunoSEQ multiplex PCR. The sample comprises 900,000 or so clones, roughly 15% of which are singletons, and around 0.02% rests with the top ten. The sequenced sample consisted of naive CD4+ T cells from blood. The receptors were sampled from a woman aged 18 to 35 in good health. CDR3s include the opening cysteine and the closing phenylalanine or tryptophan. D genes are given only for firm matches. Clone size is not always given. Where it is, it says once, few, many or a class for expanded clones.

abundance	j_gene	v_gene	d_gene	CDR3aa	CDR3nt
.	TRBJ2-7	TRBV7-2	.	CASSHRFKNYEQYF	TGTGCCAGCAGCCATCGATTCAAGAATTACGAGCAGTACTTC
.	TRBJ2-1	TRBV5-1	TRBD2	CASTTGTSSEQFF	TGCGCCAGCACAACCGGGACTAGCAGTGAGCAGTTCTTC
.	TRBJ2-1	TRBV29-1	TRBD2	CSVETWLAGVRNEQFF	TGCAGCGTTGAAACGTGGCTAGCGGGAGTCAGGAATGAGCAGTTCTTC
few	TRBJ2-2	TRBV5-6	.	CASSLPPYAGELFF	TGTGCCAGCAGTCTCCCCCCGTATGCCGGGGAGCTGTTTTTT
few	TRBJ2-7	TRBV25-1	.	CASTGDEQYF	TGTGCCAGTACGGGCGACGAGCAGTACTTC
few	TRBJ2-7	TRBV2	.	CASSESSSPYF	TGTGCCAGCAGTGAGTCGTCTAGTCCGTACTTC
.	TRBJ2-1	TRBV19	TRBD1	CASSLGTDPYNEQFF	TGTGCCAGTAGTTTGGGGACAGACCCTTACAATGAGCAGTTCTTC
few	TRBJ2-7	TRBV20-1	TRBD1	CSARTGVEQYF	TGCAGTGCTAGGACAGGGGTTGAGCAGTACTTC
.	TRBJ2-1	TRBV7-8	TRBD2	CASSQGLAGGRVYNEQFF	TGTGCCAGCAGCCAAGGACTAGCGGGAGGGCGGGTCTACAATGAGCAGTTCTTC
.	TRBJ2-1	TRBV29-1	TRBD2	CSVTGTSGRSEQFF	TGCAGCGTGACCGGGACTAGCGGGAGAAGTGAGCAGTTCTTC
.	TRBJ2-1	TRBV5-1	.	CASNNPPGEQFF	TGCGCCAGCAATAACCCACCGGGGGAGCAGTTCTTC
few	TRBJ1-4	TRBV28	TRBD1	CAATGAANEKLFF	TGTGCCGCAACAGGGGCGGCTAATGAAAAACTGTTTTTT
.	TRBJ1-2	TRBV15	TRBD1	CATSRVGTVGYGYTF	TGTGCCACCAGCAGAGTTGGGACAGTCGGGTATGGCTACACCTTC
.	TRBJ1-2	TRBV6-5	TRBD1	CASRTGTGFNYGYTF	TGTGCCAGCAGGACCGGGACAGGGTTTAACTATGGCTACACCTTC
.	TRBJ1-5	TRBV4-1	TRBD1	CASSQVLRGNNQPQHF	TGCGCCAGCAGCCAAGTACTCAGGGGGAACAATCAGCCCCAGCATTTT
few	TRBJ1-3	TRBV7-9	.	CASSFDSYSGNTIYF	TGTGCCAGCAGCTTTGACAGCTACTCTGGAAACACCATATATTTT
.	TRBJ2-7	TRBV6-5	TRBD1	CASRGQGRPQQYF	TGTGCCAGCAGGGGACAGGGAAGGCCCCAGCAGTACTTC
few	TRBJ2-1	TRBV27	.	CASKTKTDSYNEQFF	TGTGCCAGCAAGACAAAGACAGATTCCTACAATGAGCAGTTCTTC
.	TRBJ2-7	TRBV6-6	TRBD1	CASTDRGVVDEQYF	TGTGCCAGCACGGACAGGGGGGTTGTTGACGAGCAGTACTTC
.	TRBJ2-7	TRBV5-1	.	CASSLGGSSYEQYF	TGCGCCAGCAGCTTGGGCGGCAGCTCCTACGAGCAGTACTTC
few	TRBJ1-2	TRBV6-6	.	CASSYSPWAIGYTF	TGTGCCAGCAGTTACTCACCGTGGGCGATAGGCTACACCTTC
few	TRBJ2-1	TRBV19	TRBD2	CASSSGLAGVGEQFF	TGTGCCAGTAGCTCGGGACTAGCGGGAGTCGGTGAGCAGTTCTTC
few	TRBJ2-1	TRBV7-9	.	CASSLDRSSYNEQFF	TGTGCCAGCAGCCTGGACCGAAGCTCCTACAATGAGCAGTTCTTC
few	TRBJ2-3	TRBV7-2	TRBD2	CASSPGTSGSGQYF	TGTGCCAGCAGCCCGGGGACTAGCGGGAGCGGGCAGTATTTT
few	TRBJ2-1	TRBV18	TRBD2	CASSPPGTSGYNEQFF	TGTGCCAGCTCACCCCCCGGGACTAGCGGGTACAATGAGCAGTTCTTC
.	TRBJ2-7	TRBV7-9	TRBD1	CASSPDRGLSGSYEQYF	TGTGCCAGCAGCCCAGACAGGGGATTGAGTGGGTCCTACGAGCAGTACTTC
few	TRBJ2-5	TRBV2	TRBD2	CASSVSREGPQTQYF	TGTGCCAGCAGTGTCTCGCGGGAGGGCCCGCAGACCCAGTACTTC
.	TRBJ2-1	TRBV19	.	CASSMKGALYNEQFF	TGTGCCAGTAGTATGAAAGGGGCTCTCTACAATGAGCAGTTCTTC
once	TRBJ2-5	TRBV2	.	CASSESLKVETQYF	TGTGCCAGCAGTGAAAGCTTAAAGGTAGAGACCCAGTACTTC
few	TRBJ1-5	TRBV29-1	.	CSVEGTQNQPQHF	TGCAGCGTTGAAGGGACCCAAAATCAGCCCCAGCATTTT
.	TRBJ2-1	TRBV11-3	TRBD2	CASSADGALAGGNNEQFF	TGTGCCAGCAGCGCTGATGGCGCGTTGGCGGGAGGGAACAATGAGCAGTTCTTC
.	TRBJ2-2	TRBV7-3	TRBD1	CASSHTRTGGFTGELFF	TGTGCCAGCAGCCATACACGGACAGGGGGCTTCACCGGGGAGCTGTTTTTT
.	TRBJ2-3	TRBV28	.	CASSQSGSTDTQYF	TGTGCCAGCAGCCAGAGCGGGAGCACAGATACGCAGTATTTT
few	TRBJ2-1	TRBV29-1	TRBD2	CSVALLPPAGGGNEQFF	TGCAGCGTGGCTCTCCTCCCACCAGCGGGAGGGGGCAATGAGCAGTTCTTC